Below, 3 T cell receptor beta chains from the same sample are listed, as sequenced in a study of T-cell memory formation after mild COVID-19. TCRdb reanalysed the 5' RACE reads using MiXCR and keeps one entry per CDR3 protein. The table has 300,000 to 400,000 distinct CDR3 sequences, around 15% seen once. Input material: PBMCs or a T cell subset sorted from them (not recorded which). The receptors come from a man younger than 35 who had mild COVID-19 (a few samples of this study predate the infection). Cell type and time point are not known.

In this sample, this clonotype turned up a few times. V is TRBV11-2 and J is TRBJ2-1, with 7 nucleotides matching TRBD1. The CDR3 sequence is 13 residues long. Germline CDR1 SGHAT, CDR2 FQNNGV. V gave up 6 bases and J gave up 2 bases; unmatched junction bases: 1. The CDR3 here is CASRGQTYNEQFF. CDR3 nucleotide sequence: TGTGCCAGCAGGGGACAGACCTACAATGAGCAGTTCTTC. Together with reference TRBV11-2 and TRBJ2-1, the CDR3 gives the full variable domain: EAGVAQSPRYKIIEKRQSVAFWCNPISGHATLYWYQQILGQGPKLLIQFQNNGVVDDSQLPKDRFSAERLKGVDSTLKIQPAKLEDSAVYLCASRGQTYNEQFFGPGTRLTVL.

This clonotype was counted a few times. The chain combines TRBV5-1 with TRBJ1-2; possibly TRBD1 for D (5 bases). This CDR3 has 14 residues. The germline V and J ends were trimmed by 2 bases and 6 bases, with 14 bases remaining between them. Germline V gives CDR1 SGHRS, CDR2 YFSETQ. This chain's CDR3 is CASSFTGPADGYTF. Written as DNA, the CDR3 is TGCGCCAGCAGCTTTACAGGCCCTGCAGATGGCTACACCTTC.

This chain uses TRBV11-2 with TRBJ1-4, with D possibly TRBD1 on 5 matching bases. V was trimmed by 6 bases and J by 7 bases, leaving 9 bases between them. The CDR3 sequence is 12 residues long. Germline loops: CDR1 SGHAT, CDR2 FQNNGV. Here the CDR3 reads CASRSGREKLFF. As DNA, the CDR3 is TGTGCCAGCAGATCAGGGCGTGAAAAACTGTTTTTT. Variable domain in full (rest from reference TRBV11-2 and TRBJ1-4): EAGVAQSPRYKIIEKRQSVAFWCNPISGHATLYWYQQILGQGPKLLIQFQNNGVVDDSQLPKDRFSAERLKGVDSTLKIQPAKLEDSAVYLCASRSGREKLFFGSGTQLSVL.